A selection of T cell receptor beta chains follows, all from one sample in a study of cytomegalovirus exposure and HLA in healthy donors. Profiled with immunoSEQ multiplex PCR; TCRdb holds only in-frame clones, not every one. The sample gives about 65,000 clones, 70% to 85% of which show up once; about 2.9% is in the top ten. Input material: PBMCs. These receptors all come from a girl aged 10-17 years in good health and CMV-seropositive. The CDR3 runs from the conserved cysteine through the conserved F or W. D genes are given only for firm matches. Size is omitted from some rows. Given values are once, few, many or a class for expanded clones.

abundance: .; d_gene: TRBD1; v_gene: TRBV27; j_gene: TRBJ2-1; CDR3nt: TGTGCCAGCAGCGGGACAGGGTTTTACAATGAGCAGTTCTTC; CDR3aa: CASSGTGFYNEQFF
abundance: .; d_gene: .; v_gene: TRBV10-3; j_gene: TRBJ1-3; CDR3nt: TGTGCCATCAGTGAGTCGAGTCGGGAGGACGCCATATATTTT; CDR3aa: CAISESSREDAIYF
abundance: .; d_gene: .; v_gene: TRBV4-3; j_gene: TRBJ2-2; CDR3nt: TGCGTCAGCAGCCAGCTTTGGTGGTATTCGGCGGTGAACACCGGGGAGCTGTTTTTT; CDR3aa: CVSSQLWWYSAVNTGELFF
abundance: .; d_gene: TRBD1; v_gene: TRBV5-1; j_gene: TRBJ1-2; CDR3nt: TGCGCCAGCAGCTTTGCCGATTGGGGACAGGGCTATGGCTACACCTTC; CDR3aa: CASSFADWGQGYGYTF
abundance: .; d_gene: TRBD2; v_gene: TRBV5-1; j_gene: TRBJ2-2; CDR3nt: TGCGCCAGCAGCCGCGGGACTAGCGCCACCGGGGAGCTGTTTTTT; CDR3aa: CASSRGTSATGELFF
abundance: .; d_gene: .; v_gene: TRBV6-5; j_gene: TRBJ1-4; CDR3nt: TGTGCCAGCGGGGAGGTCGGGGGGGAAAAACTGTTTTTT; CDR3aa: CASGEVGGEKLFF
abundance: .; d_gene: .; v_gene: TRBV5-1; j_gene: TRBJ2-2; CDR3nt: TGCGCCAGCAGCTCCCCCTCTAGCCTGAACACCGGGGAGCTGTTTTTT; CDR3aa: CASSSPSSLNTGELFF
abundance: .; d_gene: TRBD1; v_gene: TRBV10-3; j_gene: TRBJ2-7; CDR3nt: TGTGCCATCAGTGTTAAACAGGGGGCGCGGGAGCAGTACTTC; CDR3aa: CAISVKQGAREQYF
abundance: few; d_gene: TRBD1; v_gene: TRBV10-3; j_gene: TRBJ1-1; CDR3nt: TGTGCCATCATGAGGACAGGGGTTGGCACTGAAGCTTTCTTT; CDR3aa: CAIMRTGVGTEAFF
abundance: .; d_gene: .; v_gene: TRBV18; j_gene: TRBJ1-2; CDR3nt: TGTGCCAGCCCAAATAGGTGGTTGGCGGGTAACTATGGCTACACCTTC; CDR3aa: CASPNRWLAGNYGYTF
abundance: .; d_gene: TRBD2; v_gene: TRBV6-4; j_gene: TRBJ2-7; CDR3nt: TGTGCCAGCAGTGTACTAGCGGAGACTTCCTACGAGCAGTACTTC; CDR3aa: CASSVLAETSYEQYF
abundance: .; d_gene: TRBD1; v_gene: TRBV19; j_gene: TRBJ2-5; CDR3nt: TGTGCCAGTAGTTGGGACAGAGAAGAGACCCAGTACTTC; CDR3aa: CASSWDREETQYF
abundance: .; d_gene: .; v_gene: TRBV7-2; j_gene: TRBJ1-4; CDR3nt: TGTGCCAGCAGCCACCCCGGGACTGGGAAACTGTTTTTT; CDR3aa: CASSHPGTGKLFF
abundance: few; d_gene: .; v_gene: TRBV28; j_gene: TRBJ2-3; CDR3nt: TGTGCCAGCAGCCCTGGGAGTACGCAGTATTTT; CDR3aa: CASSPGSTQYF
abundance: .; d_gene: .; v_gene: TRBV30; j_gene: TRBJ1-2; CDR3nt: TGTGCCTGGAGTGTACAAAGTTTTAACTATGGCTACACCTTC; CDR3aa: CAWSVQSFNYGYTF
abundance: .; d_gene: .; v_gene: TRBV6-5; j_gene: TRBJ2-3; CDR3nt: TGTGCCAGCAGTTACTCTATCACAGATACGCAGTATTTT; CDR3aa: CASSYSITDTQYF
abundance: .; d_gene: TRBD2; v_gene: TRBV5-6; j_gene: TRBJ2-1; CDR3nt: TGTGCCAGCAGCTGGACTAGTAATGAGCAGTTCTTC; CDR3aa: CASSWTSNEQFF
abundance: .; d_gene: .; v_gene: TRBV20-1; j_gene: TRBJ2-7; CDR3nt: TGCAGTGCGAGTCAGGGTTACGAGCAGTACTTC; CDR3aa: CSASQGYEQYF
abundance: .; d_gene: TRBD2; v_gene: TRBV28; j_gene: TRBJ2-1; CDR3nt: TGTGCCAGCAGTTACTCTCTAGCGGGAGTATCCTACAATGAGCAGTTCTTC; CDR3aa: CASSYSLAGVSYNEQFF
abundance: .; d_gene: .; v_gene: TRBV7-2; j_gene: TRBJ2-7; CDR3nt: TGTGCCAGCAGCTTAGCGCTTGACAGATCCTCCTACGAGCAGTACTTC; CDR3aa: CASSLALDRSSYEQYF
abundance: .; d_gene: .; v_gene: TRBV15; j_gene: TRBJ2-1; CDR3nt: TGTGCCACCAGCAGAGATCGCAGCAATGAGCAGTTCTTC; CDR3aa: CATSRDRSNEQFF
abundance: .; d_gene: TRBD1; v_gene: TRBV2; j_gene: TRBJ1-1; CDR3nt: TGTGCCAGCAGTGAATTGCGGACAGGGGTCGCCCTGAACACTGAAGCTTTCTTT; CDR3aa: CASSELRTGVALNTEAFF
abundance: once; d_gene: .; v_gene: TRBV28; j_gene: TRBJ1-1; CDR3nt: TGTGCCAGCAGTACCTACAGGGAGAGGAACACTGAAGCTTTCTTT; CDR3aa: CASSTYRERNTEAFF
abundance: few; d_gene: .; v_gene: TRBV27; j_gene: TRBJ2-3; CDR3nt: TGTGCCAGCTCCAGGTCTAGCACAGATACGCAGTATTTT; CDR3aa: CASSRSSTDTQYF
abundance: .; d_gene: .; v_gene: TRBV29-1; j_gene: TRBJ1-1; CDR3nt: TGCAGCGTTGATTGGGGGGGGAAGGTCACTGAAGCTTTCTTT; CDR3aa: CSVDWGGKVTEAFF
abundance: .; d_gene: TRBD1; v_gene: TRBV18; j_gene: TRBJ1-2; CDR3nt: TGTGCCAGCTCACAGGGGACAGTCCCTAACTATGGCTACACCTTC; CDR3aa: CASSQGTVPNYGYTF
abundance: .; d_gene: .; v_gene: TRBV6-4; j_gene: TRBJ1-2; CDR3nt: TGTGCCAGCAGTGACTCTCCGGAGGGGCGCTACACCTTC; CDR3aa: CASSDSPEGRYTF
abundance: .; d_gene: .; v_gene: TRBV19; j_gene: TRBJ2-5; CDR3nt: TGTGCCAGTAGTACGAACCCCAACAGGGTTTCTGGGACCCAGTACTTC; CDR3aa: CASSTNPNRVSGTQYF
abundance: .; d_gene: .; v_gene: TRBV5-6; j_gene: TRBJ2-7; CDR3nt: TGTGCCAGCAGCCAGATGCGGGGCTACGAGCAGTACTTC; CDR3aa: CASSQMRGYEQYF
abundance: .; d_gene: TRBD1; v_gene: TRBV7-2; j_gene: TRBJ1-2; CDR3nt: TGTGCCAGCACCCAAGAGAGCAAGGGGGCGCGCCTTGGCTACACCTTC; CDR3aa: CASTQESKGARLGYTF
abundance: .; d_gene: TRBD2; v_gene: TRBV6-1; j_gene: TRBJ2-1; CDR3nt: TGTGCCAGCAGTGGGGGGGGAGGGCCTCAGGAGCAGTTCTTC; CDR3aa: CASSGGGGPQEQFF
abundance: few; d_gene: TRBD1; v_gene: TRBV30; j_gene: TRBJ1-5; CDR3nt: TGTGCCTGGAGCGCGGGACAGGGGGTGAATCAGCCCCAGCATTTT; CDR3aa: CAWSAGQGVNQPQHF
abundance: .; d_gene: .; v_gene: TRBV2; j_gene: TRBJ2-1; CDR3nt: TGTGCCAGCAGTGCTCTACCGACAAGAAACAATGAGCAGTTCTTC; CDR3aa: CASSALPTRNNEQFF
abundance: once; d_gene: .; v_gene: TRBV5-4; j_gene: TRBJ2-7; CDR3nt: TGTGCCAGCAGCTCAGTCTCCTACGAGCAGTACTTC; CDR3aa: CASSSVSYEQYF
abundance: .; d_gene: .; v_gene: TRBV30; j_gene: TRBJ1-5; CDR3nt: TGTGCCTGGAGTGTAGCCTATCAGCCCCAGCATTTT; CDR3aa: CAWSVAYQPQHF
abundance: .; d_gene: .; v_gene: TRBV6-1; j_gene: TRBJ2-2; CDR3nt: TGTGCCAGCAGTCCCTGGACAGCGAACACCGGGGAGCTGTTTTTT; CDR3aa: CASSPWTANTGELFF
abundance: few; d_gene: .; v_gene: TRBV18; j_gene: TRBJ1-1; CDR3nt: TGTGCCAGCTCACCTAATCAGGGTTTGAACACTGAAGCTTTCTTT; CDR3aa: CASSPNQGLNTEAFF
abundance: .; d_gene: .; v_gene: TRBV30; j_gene: TRBJ1-5; CDR3nt: TGTGCCTGGAGCCTGAGGGGGAATCAGCCCCAGCATTTT; CDR3aa: CAWSLRGNQPQHF
abundance: .; d_gene: TRBD1; v_gene: TRBV5-4; j_gene: TRBJ2-7; CDR3nt: TGTGCCAGCAGCTGGACAGGGGGCGCGGGGTACGAGCAGTACTTC; CDR3aa: CASSWTGGAGYEQYF
abundance: .; d_gene: .; v_gene: TRBV2; j_gene: TRBJ2-1; CDR3nt: TGTGCCAGCACCACCTCCCCGGGGTACAATGAGCAGTTCTTC; CDR3aa: CASTTSPGYNEQFF
abundance: .; d_gene: TRBD1; v_gene: TRBV5-1; j_gene: TRBJ1-2; CDR3nt: TGCGCCAGCAGCTTCTCCGGGACAGCTTATGGCTACACCTTC; CDR3aa: CASSFSGTAYGYTF
abundance: .; d_gene: .; v_gene: TRBV28; j_gene: TRBJ1-1; CDR3nt: TGTGCCAGCAGCCGGTCGGAGGACACTGAAGCTTTCTTT; CDR3aa: CASSRSEDTEAFF
abundance: .; d_gene: TRBD1; v_gene: TRBV7-9; j_gene: TRBJ1-1; CDR3nt: TGTGCCAGCAGCTTAGGGACAGGAATGAACACTGAAGCTTTCTTT; CDR3aa: CASSLGTGMNTEAFF
abundance: few; d_gene: TRBD2; v_gene: TRBV7-9; j_gene: TRBJ2-7; CDR3nt: TGTGCCAGCAGCTTAGGAGCAGCGGGAGGGAACTACGAGCAGTACTTC; CDR3aa: CASSLGAAGGNYEQYF
abundance: .; d_gene: TRBD1; v_gene: TRBV30; j_gene: TRBJ2-7; CDR3nt: TGTGCCTGGAGTGTACTAACAGGGGGTACTTACGAGCAGTACTTC; CDR3aa: CAWSVLTGGTYEQYF
abundance: .; d_gene: .; v_gene: TRBV30; j_gene: TRBJ1-3; CDR3nt: TGTGCCTGCGGGACAATCGTCTCTGGAAACACCATATATTTT; CDR3aa: CACGTIVSGNTIYF
abundance: .; d_gene: .; v_gene: TRBV13; j_gene: TRBJ1-6; CDR3nt: TGTGCCAGCAGCCAGACAGGTCTGAGCTCCTATAATTCACCCCTCCACTTT; CDR3aa: CASSQTGLSSYNSPLHF
abundance: .; d_gene: TRBD1; v_gene: TRBV14; j_gene: TRBJ1-1; CDR3nt: TGTGCCAGCAGCAGGTCAGGGGGGATGAACACTGAAGCTTTCTTT; CDR3aa: CASSRSGGMNTEAFF
abundance: .; d_gene: TRBD1; v_gene: TRBV30; j_gene: TRBJ2-1; CDR3nt: TGTGCCTGGAGTGTACGAAGGACAGGGGTCTCCCATGAGCAGTTCTTC; CDR3aa: CAWSVRRTGVSHEQFF